A single sample is the source of the 24 T cell receptor beta chains below, sequenced in a study of Ad26.COV2.S vaccination and SARS-CoV-2 variants. Clones were sequenced by immunoSEQ multiplex PCR, and TCRdb holds only the in-frame ones, with some missing. The sample has roughly 700,000 clones; about 90% are singletons. Noted treatment: about 20 received Ad26.COV2.S at low or high dose, single or two shots; 5 received placebo; per-sample allocation not given. All samples were drawn on day 63, counting from the first vaccine or placebo injection. Material: peripheral blood, obtained in a trial of Ad26.COV2.S vaccine versus placebo. Receptor source: a person aged 18-65 years who received the Ad26.COV2.S COVID-19 vaccine or a placebo.

The chain has TRBV7-9 and TRBJ2-5; no firm D call. The germline V gene has CDR1 SEHNR and CDR2 FQNEAQ (reference sequence). This CDR3 contains 15 residues. V shed 5 bases and J shed 1 base, with 14 bases lying between them. The CDR3 region is CASSRRLGSQETQYF. The DNA for the CDR3 is TGTGCCAGCAGCCGCCGTTTGGGTAGCCAAGAGACCCAGTACTTC.

The CDR3 DNA reads TGTGCCAGCACTATCATGAACACTGAAGCTTTCTTT. Translated, it gives CASTIMNTEAFF. The J gene is TRBJ1-1, the V gene TRBV2; D gene uncertain. The CDR3 contains 12 residues. Trimming took off 7 bases at V and 0 bases at J, with 6 bases between the two ends. Germline V gives CDR1 SNHLY, CDR2 FYNNEI.

The sample holds a few counts of this clone. Other DNA sequences of this sample code for an identical CDR3. V is TRBV11-2 and J is TRBJ2-7, with D perhaps TRBD1 (5 bases). CDR1 is SGHAT and CDR2 is FQNNGV in the germline V gene. Trimming stripped 2 bases from V and 3 bases from J, with 5 bases between. The CDR3 contains 12 residues. The CDR3 nucleotides are TGTGCCAGCAGCTTACAGGGCTACGAGCAGTACTTC. Amino acid sequence: CASSLQGYEQYF. The whole variable domain, filled in from reference TRBV11-2 and TRBJ2-7, reads EAGVAQSPRYKIIEKRQSVAFWCNPISGHATLYWYQQILGQGPKLLIQFQNNGVVDDSQLPKDRFSAERLKGVDSTLKIQPAKLEDSAVYLCASSLQGYEQYFGPGTRLTVT.

The rearrangement links TRBV12-3 or TRBV12-4 to TRBJ1-2, with unresolved D. The CDR3 is made up of 12 amino acids. V dropped 3 bases and J dropped 8 bases, with 10 bases sitting between them. The CDR3 nucleotides read TGTGCCAGCAGTTTTACGGGCGTCGGCTACACCTTC. Residues: CASSFTGVGYTF.

The chain links TRBV5-1 to TRBJ2-1; 9 positions agree with TRBD2. V gave up 2 bases and J gave up 4 bases; unmatched junction bases: 4. The CDR3 loop spans 15 amino acids. The germline V gene has CDR1 SGHRS and CDR2 YFSETQ. CDR3 coding DNA: TGCGCCAGCAGCTTCCTAGCGGGGACATACAATGAGCAGTTCTTC. Protein: CASSFLAGTYNEQFF.

This clone was detected once. This chain joins TRBV7-2 and TRBJ2-3; 9 positions agree with TRBD2. Unmatched junction bases numbered 1, after V lost 3 bases and J lost 6 bases. CDR1 SGHTA and CDR2 FQGNSA come from the germline V gene. CDR3 length equals 13 residues. The CDR3: CASSLSGRDTQYF. CDR3 coding DNA: TGTGCCAGCAGCTTGAGCGGGAGGGATACGCAGTATTTT.

V and J are TRBV30 and TRBJ2-5, with 12 bases identical to TRBD2. The germline V gene has CDR1 GTSNPN and CDR2 SVGIG (reference sequence). Trimming cost V 4 bases and J 5 bases; bases outside gene matches: 8. This CDR3 comprises 15 residues. CDR3 DNA: TGTGCCTGGAACCTAGCGGGAGGGCCTGGGGAGACCCAGTACTTC. This gives the protein CAWNLAGGPGETQYF.

The rearrangement links TRBV6-6 to TRBJ1-1; 8 bases match TRBD1. V gave up 1 base and J gave up 4 bases; unmatched junction bases: 8. This CDR3 region has 16 residues. CDR1 and CDR2 (germline): MNHNY, SVGAGI (reference sequence). CDR3 bases: TGTGCCAGCAGTTACTTTGACAGGGGAGAGGGCACTGAAGCTTTCTTT. It is translated as CASSYFDRGEGTEAFF.

This rearrangement joins TRBV18 to TRBJ2-5; no definite D call. The CDR3 consists of 15 residues. Germline V gene data show CDR1 as KGHSH and CDR2 as LQKENI. The germline V and J ends were trimmed by 3 bases and 1 base, with 12 bases remaining between them. DNA of the CDR3: TGTGCCAGCTCACCCGACGGCCTATCCCAAGAGACCCAGTACTTC. This encodes CASSPDGLSQETQYF.

The V and J genes are TRBV7-3 and TRBJ2-2; D not resolved. The CDR3 has 13 amino acids. CDR1 and CDR2 from the germline V gene are SGHTA and FQGTGA. Deletions cut 6 bases from V and 5 bases from J, with 10 bases between. The CDR3 DNA sequence: TGTGCCAGCAGTCCGTTTATTACCGGGGAGCTGTTTTTT. It codes for CASSPFITGELFF.

The genes are TRBV7-9 and TRBJ2-5; 7 bases fit TRBD1. The CDR3 loop spans 16 amino acids. Unmatched junction bases numbered 9, after V lost 5 bases and J lost 0 bases. Looked up from germline, CDR1 is SEHNR and CDR2 is FQNEAQ (reference sequence). This chain's CDR3 is CASSLGQASYQETQYF. In DNA, the CDR3 is TGTGCCAGCAGCCTCGGACAGGCATCCTACCAAGAGACCCAGTACTTC.

The chain carries TRBV9 and TRBJ2-3; 7 nucleotides agree with TRBD1. The germline CDR1 and CDR2 sequences are SGDLS and YYNGEE. J lost 4 bases, V lost 3 bases, and 5 bases had no gene match. The CDR3 consists of 14 residues. The CDR3 reads CASSATTGADTQYF. DNA for the CDR3: TGTGCCAGCAGCGCCACTACAGGGGCAGATACGCAGTATTTT.

Written as DNA, the CDR3 is TGTGCCAGTAGTATCCGCGGACTAGCGGGAGGCAATGAGCAGTTCTTC. Its protein is CASSIRGLAGGNEQFF. The chain has TRBV19 and TRBJ2-1, with 14 bases matching TRBD2. Germline CDR1 and CDR2: LNHDA and SQIVND (reference sequence). The CDR3 is made up of 16 amino acids. The V gene end was trimmed by 3 bases and the J gene end by 6 bases; junction bases not matched to a gene: 4.

The chain uses TRBV2 and TRBJ1-2; 8 bases map to TRBD1. Germline V gene lookup returns CDR1 SNHLY and CDR2 FYNNEI. Trimming removed 7 bases from V and 3 bases from J; junction bases left unmatched: 7. There are 14 residues in the CDR3. In nucleotides, the CDR3 is TGTGCCAGCACCAACAGGGGGTTGGACTATGGCTACACCTTC. Protein: CASTNRGLDYGYTF.

DNA of the CDR3: TGTGCCACCAGTCCCCCCAAGGGTAATGAGCAGTTCTTC. Protein sequence: CATSPPKGNEQFF. The genes are TRBV24-1 and TRBJ2-1; D gene uncertain. V dropped 6 bases and J dropped 7 bases, with 12 bases sitting between them. CDR3 length equals 13 residues. Per the germline V gene, CDR1 is KGHDR and CDR2 is SFDVKD.

The chain couples TRBV21-1 to TRBJ1-1; the listed D gene, TRBD1, was not tested against the DNA. TRBV21-1 represents a pseudogene. CDR3 length: 14 amino acids. The CDR3 nucleotides read TGTGCCAGCAGCATCCCAGGACAGAACACTGAAGCTTTCTTT. Amino acids: CASSIPGQNTEAFF.

This clone was recorded a few times. V usage is TRBV4-2 and J usage is TRBJ1-1, with D possibly being TRBD1 (6 bases). CDR1 is LGHNA, CDR2 YNFKEQ, per germline. The CDR3 spans 14 residues. Trimming pared 6 bases from V and 4 bases from J, leaving 15 bases between. CDR3 sequence (DNA): TGTGCCAGCAGTCGGGGGGACACGATCACTGAAGCTTTCTTT. Amino acids: CASSRGDTITEAFF.

This chain links TRBV6-5 with TRBJ1-4; a possible D gene is TRBD1 (5 bases). The germline V and J ends were trimmed by 5 bases and 8 bases, with 12 bases remaining between them. Germline-derived CDR1 and CDR2 are MNHEY and SVGAGI. There are 13 residues in the CDR3. In DNA, the CDR3 is TGTGCCAGCAGTACGAACCGGGGCGAAAAACTGTTTTTT. Amino acid sequence: CASSTNRGEKLFF.

This sequence joins TRBV7-3 and TRBJ2-7; perhaps TRBD2 as D (5 bases). The germline CDR1 and CDR2 sequences are SGHTA and FQGTGA. Between the trimmed V and J ends, which lost 2 bases and 7 bases, there was a span of 12 bases. The CDR3 runs 13 residues. The CDR3 DNA is TGTGCCAGCAGCTTATCAGTTTCGGGGGAGCAGTACTTC. Translation gives CASSLSVSGEQYF.

The CDR3 reads CASSLGYYEQYF. The CDR3, as DNA: TGTGCCAGCAGCTTAGGGTACTACGAGCAGTACTTC. The V gene is TRBV11-2, the J gene TRBJ2-7, with D unresolved. Trimming pared 1 base from V and 3 bases from J, leaving 4 bases between. This CDR3 spans 12 amino acids. Germline CDR1 is SGHAT and CDR2 is FQNNGV.

The rearrangement joins TRBV9 to TRBJ1-6; TRBD1 agrees at 7 bases. The germline V gene encodes CDR1 SGDLS and CDR2 YYNGEE. Unmatched junction bases numbered 0, after V lost 3 bases and J lost 9 bases. The CDR3 spans 12 residues. The CDR3 DNA follows: TGTGCCAGCAGCGGACAGGGTTCACCCCTCCACTTT. It codes for CASSGQGSPLHF.

The V and J genes are TRBV7-2 and TRBJ2-3; D unclear. Germline CDR1 and CDR2: SGHTA and FQGNSA. V was clipped by 3 bases and J by 2 bases, with 9 bases between them. The length of the CDR3 is 14 residues. The chain's CDR3 is CASSFEPVTDTQYF. The CDR3 coding sequence is TGTGCCAGCAGCTTCGAGCCTGTCACAGATACGCAGTATTTT.

The J gene is TRBJ1-1, the V gene TRBV5-6, with a possible D match to TRBD1 (5 bases). CDR1 and CDR2 from the germline V gene are SGHDT and YYEEEE. Trimming pared 0 bases from V and 4 bases from J, leaving 16 bases between. CDR3 length: 16 amino acids. In nucleotides, the CDR3 is TGTGCCAGCAGCTTGGCAGGTGCCCGGACAAGCACTGAAGCTTTCTTT. Protein sequence: CASSLAGARTSTEAFF.

The gene calls are TRBV5-1 and TRBJ1-2; TRBD1 aligns across 7 bases. V lost 4 bases, J lost 2 bases, and 8 bases stayed unmatched. The CDR3 sequence is 15 residues long. CDR1 is SGHRS and CDR2 is YFSETQ in the germline V gene. The CDR3 region has the DNA TGCGCCAGCAGCGTTCACAGGGGAGAGAACTATGGCTACACCTTC. Protein sequence: CASSVHRGENYGYTF.